This T cell receptor (beta chain) was identified in a study of shared clonotypes between healthy human individuals (dated by TCRdb to 2020 to 2022). Context from the whole study: Two women and a few men aged 18 to 49 years were included in the cohort. Per donor, three plates each were used for CD4 naive and CD4 memory, two for CD8 naive, and one for CD8 memory. To estimate repertoire size and how much clonotype sharing occurs between individuals, the study deeply sequenced the blood TCR repertoires of about five healthy adults. Different laboratories and diverse techniques were used to prepare libraries and sequence TCR repertoires, to increase sequencing depth and limit assay-specific biases. Leukapheresis yielded between about 0.85 and 9.5 billion PBMCs per donor. The paper's findings and limits, for the study overall: Because the study included a small number of donors, the genetic and exposure-history diversity represented was limited. Only blood was sampled, and tissue TCR repertoires likely differ from those in blood. Sharing across several donors was observed for around 4.8% of naive CD4, 3% to 4% of naive CD8, 2.3% of memory CD4, and over 0.3% of memory CD8 clonotypes. Rarefaction of sorted-subset datasets indicated incomplete sequencing despite the large sequencing depth. Pairwise subsampling led to the expectation that sequencing depth would affect the degree of clonotype sharing among donors. Larger estimated clonotype richness was generally found for naive subsets than for memory subsets. Compared with non-shared clonotypes, clonotypes shared by all four sorted-subset donors had higher generation probabilities.

To note about this clone: Its specific antigen is unknown. The input lacks base qualities; no much larger clone sits a single base away.

CD8 naive samples were CD45RO-negative cells positively selected for CCR7, giving a CD45RA+CCR7+ population that excluded TemRA cells. Donors were healthy HIV-negative adults with no recently reported acute infections or vaccinations. All donors were Caucasian adults living in Nashville, Tennessee, USA. After blood collection by leukapheresis, PBMCs were isolated using Ficoll-Histopaque density gradient centrifugation and then cryopreserved in the vapor phase of liquid nitrogen. Purity and quantity of every magnetically sorted T cell population were checked by analytical flow cytometry. Genomic DNA was isolated from each sorted fraction and quantified by UV absorbance on a Nanodrop 2000c. Using the deep immunoSEQ assay, TCR CDR3 regions were amplified from genomic DNA by multiplex PCR. Extracted genomic DNA from each cell subset was spread evenly across all wells of several immunoSEQ 96-well plates, with each plate serving as a replicate. Each replicate PCR for sorted subsets received roughly 0.2 ug genomic DNA, equal to tens of thousands of T cell genomes. Purified libraries were quantified with a Qubit 3.0 fluorometer, sized on a Bioanalyzer 2100, and re-quantified with the KAPA Library Quantification kit. Every immunoSEQ 96-well plate was sequenced on a separate single-read 150-cycle Illumina NextSeq 550 flow cell. Processing in the source paper ran as follows. Because the immunoSEQ output included only junctional sequences and no quality scores, the filtering could not be the same as the filtering used for full-length reads. To assign V/J genes and CDR3, sequences were annotated using PyIR, a Python wrapper for IgBLAST v1.9, with IMGT germline references. Reads were filtered out if the reads had weak V/J assignments (E-value above 1e-6), no CDR3, stop codons, out-of-frame junctions, or ambiguous translated residues. V3J clonotypes were defined as sequences sharing an identical inferred V gene, J gene, and CDR3 amino acid sequence. The percentage overlap between two repertoires was calculated by dividing the number of shared unique clonotypes by the size of the smaller repertoire. Richness of each repertoire was evaluated using RTK rarefaction, the Chao1 estimator, and Recon v2.1 estimates of unobserved clonotypes. OLGA was used to compute generation probabilities for all TCRbeta clonotypes that the gDNA method yielded from a few donors. The immuneACCESS repertoire file appears here via TCRdb, limited to in-frame rearrangements. These files lack a portion of the clones; in checked studies, under half of the deficit traces to unresolved V genes, and the cause of the others is not known. V and J calls and clone size are copied from that table; D and trimming were computed from the DNA. In this sample the table shows about 2.1 million clones, about 94% of which occur a single time. In total, the top ten clones hold 1.5% to 2% of the sample.

There are 14 amino acids in the CDR3, from cysteine to phenylalanine inclusive. Only CDR3 DNA is held: 42 bases, read in frame from base 1. Trimming at the junction amounts to 4 bases on V and 3 bases on J, and the germline ends lie 13 bases apart. From a lookup of the germline V gene (reference sequence), CDR1 and CDR2 are SEHNR and FQNEAQ. The source material was naive CD8+ T cells from PBMCs. Interpreted using the paper, the cell subset or site label stands for: CD45RA+CCR7+. In this chain, TRBV7-9 is recombined with TRBJ2-7; the D gene is possibly TRBD1, with 6 bases matching. The source is a man aged 18 to 35 in good health. Some clones in this sample may be carry-over from other donors' samples. The CDR3 loop reads CASSSPTGIYEQYF. The DNA sequence follows: TGTGCCAGCAGCTCACCTACAGGGATCTACGAGCAGTACTTC.